The rows below give T cell receptor beta chains drawn from one sample of a study of cytomegalovirus exposure and HLA in healthy donors. Sequenced by immunoSEQ multiplex PCR; TCRdb stores in-frame clones only, minus some. The sample has roughly 120,000 clones, 75% to 85% seen once. The sequencing input was PBMCs. The receptors come from a man aged 35-49 years in good health and CMV-seronegative. CDR3s include the opening cysteine and the closing phenylalanine or tryptophan. Fields, in order: clone size, J gene, CDR3 length, D gene, V gene, CDR3 DNA, CDR3 protein. D genes are given only for firm matches. Clone size is stated in some rows and not others, as once, few, many or a class when expanded.

clone size: once; J gene: TRBJ2-7; CDR3 length: 14; D gene: TRBD1; V gene: TRBV6-1; CDR3 DNA: TGTGCCAGCCTGCGGGCGGACAGGGGCTACGAGCAGTACTTC; CDR3 protein: CASLRADRGYEQYF
clone size: .; J gene: TRBJ2-2; CDR3 length: 14; D gene: .; V gene: TRBV29-1; CDR3 DNA: TGCAGCGGAAGACAGGGAGGTAACACCGGGGAGCTGTTTTTT; CDR3 protein: CSGRQGGNTGELFF
clone size: .; J gene: TRBJ2-7; CDR3 length: 13; D gene: .; V gene: TRBV27; CDR3 DNA: TGTGCCAGCAGTTTGGGCCAGAACTACGAGCAGTACTTC; CDR3 protein: CASSLGQNYEQYF
clone size: .; J gene: TRBJ2-7; CDR3 length: 15; D gene: TRBD1; V gene: TRBV6-1; CDR3 DNA: TGTGCCAGCAGTGAAGGGACGACAGGGAGCTACGAGCAGTACTTC; CDR3 protein: CASSEGTTGSYEQYF
clone size: .; J gene: TRBJ2-6; CDR3 length: 16; D gene: .; V gene: TRBV11-3; CDR3 DNA: TGTGCCAGCAGCTCGACACGAAAGTCTGGGGCCAACGGCCTGACTTTC; CDR3 protein: CASSSTRKSGANGLTF
clone size: .; J gene: TRBJ2-6; CDR3 length: 17; D gene: TRBD1; V gene: TRBV9; CDR3 DNA: TGTGCCAGCAGCGGGGACAGACCCTTCTCTGGGGCCAACGTCCTGACTTTC; CDR3 protein: CASSGDRPFSGANVLTF
clone size: .; J gene: TRBJ1-2; CDR3 length: 14; D gene: .; V gene: TRBV7-2; CDR3 DNA: TGTGCCAGCAGCTTAGTCCAGGGGAACTATGGCTACACCTTC; CDR3 protein: CASSLVQGNYGYTF
clone size: .; J gene: TRBJ1-5; CDR3 length: 16; D gene: TRBD1; V gene: TRBV7-9; CDR3 DNA: TGTGCCAGCAGCTTAGACGGGACAGTCGGCAATCAGCCCCAGCATTTT; CDR3 protein: CASSLDGTVGNQPQHF
clone size: .; J gene: TRBJ1-2; CDR3 length: 14; D gene: TRBD1; V gene: TRBV9; CDR3 DNA: TGTGCCAGCAGCGTTGACAGGGCGGGGTATGGCTACACCTTC; CDR3 protein: CASSVDRAGYGYTF
clone size: .; J gene: TRBJ1-1; CDR3 length: 14; D gene: .; V gene: TRBV6-5; CDR3 DNA: TGTGCCAGCAGTGAGTCCCGGGGGGTGGCTGAAGCTTTCTTT; CDR3 protein: CASSESRGVAEAFF
clone size: .; J gene: TRBJ2-7; CDR3 length: 16; D gene: TRBD2; V gene: TRBV9; CDR3 DNA: TGTGCCAGCAGCGTCTTCTCTCGGGGAGGGGCTGACGAGCAGTACTTC; CDR3 protein: CASSVFSRGGADEQYF
clone size: .; J gene: TRBJ1-3; CDR3 length: 14; D gene: .; V gene: TRBV6-6; CDR3 DNA: TGTGCCGGGGGCGGAGGAAGCTCTGGAAACACCATATATTTT; CDR3 protein: CAGGGGSSGNTIYF
clone size: .; J gene: TRBJ2-2; CDR3 length: 16; D gene: TRBD2; V gene: TRBV5-1; CDR3 DNA: TGCGCCAGCAGCCGGGGACTAGAAAGCGGGGCCGGGGAGCTGTTTTTT; CDR3 protein: CASSRGLESGAGELFF
clone size: .; J gene: TRBJ2-5; CDR3 length: 15; D gene: TRBD1; V gene: TRBV7-8; CDR3 DNA: TGTGCCAGCAGCTCCCAGGGGGCCATGGCGGAGACCCAGTACTTC; CDR3 protein: CASSSQGAMAETQYF
clone size: .; J gene: TRBJ2-1; CDR3 length: 17; D gene: TRBD1; V gene: TRBV19; CDR3 DNA: TGTGCCAGTAGTATAAGCCGGGACAGAAACTCCTACAATGAGCAGTTCTTC; CDR3 protein: CASSISRDRNSYNEQFF
clone size: .; J gene: TRBJ2-7; CDR3 length: 15; D gene: TRBD1; V gene: TRBV5-6; CDR3 DNA: TGTGCCAGCAGTCTGAACAGGGGGACCTTCTACGAGCAGTACTTC; CDR3 protein: CASSLNRGTFYEQYF